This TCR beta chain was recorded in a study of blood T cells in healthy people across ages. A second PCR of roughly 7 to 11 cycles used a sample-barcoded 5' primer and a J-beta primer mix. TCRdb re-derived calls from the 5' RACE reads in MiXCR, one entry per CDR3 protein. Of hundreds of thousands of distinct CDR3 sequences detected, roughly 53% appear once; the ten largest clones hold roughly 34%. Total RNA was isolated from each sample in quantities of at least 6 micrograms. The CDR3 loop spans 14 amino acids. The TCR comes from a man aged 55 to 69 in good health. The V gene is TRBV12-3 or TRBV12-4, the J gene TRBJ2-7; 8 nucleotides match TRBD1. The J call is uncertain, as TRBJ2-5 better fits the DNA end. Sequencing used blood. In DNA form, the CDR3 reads TGTGCCAGCAGTAAAGGACAGGGCTCGGAGACCCAGTACTTC. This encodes CASSKGQGSETQYF.